This T cell receptor (beta chain) was identified during a study of spatial heterogeneity in lung cancer (dated by TCRdb to between 2018 and 2021). Concerning the study at large: Beta-chain transcripts were consistently detected in greater numbers than alpha-chain transcripts, which likely reflected higher beta-chain transcript abundance. TCR transcript counts in tumor regions correlated strongly with a T cell transcriptional module score from matched bulk RNA-seq. TCR repertoire features were related to nonsynonymous mutation counts determined by whole-exome sequencing of tumor tissue. In the raw uncorrected reads, each unique combination of TCR and UMI appeared on average more than ten times. At surgery, both alpha and beta chains were TCR-sequenced in 200 to 250 tumor regions, some 64 matched nontumor lung samples and some 56 PBMC samples. In non-small cell lung cancer, the study made a quantitative comparison of TCR alpha and beta repertoires among multiple tumor regions, matched nontumor lung and blood. Findings and caveats that apply to the study as a whole: The count of ubiquitous expanded TCRs correlated with the count of ubiquitous nonsynonymous mutations, and the count of regional expanded TCRs correlated with the count of regional nonsynonymous mutations. The tumor nonsynonymous mutation count correlated with the number of expanded intratumoral alpha and beta TCRs. TCR-seq coverage of tumor T cells was estimated to be only about 7% for alpha chains and about 12% for beta chains. Additional single-cell paired TCR alpha and beta sequencing was considered necessary to confirm, at a functional level, the hypothesis that regional TCRs recognize regional mutations.

This clonotype showed up many times. This clone's antigen is unknown. Per-base quality was not reported, and no clone a single base away is much larger than it. This specimen's time point label, per the study, means: sample taken at primary tumor resection. Samples were obtained from around 72 patients with early-stage, untreated non-small cell lung cancer from the lung TRACERx cohort. For TCR sequencing, whole RNA was extracted from tumor and nontumor lung tissue, or from cryopreserved PBMC samples, and no cell sorting was done. A patient was chosen for TCR sequencing only when enough RNA was available from at least two tumor regions. Before selection, tumor and adjacent nontumor lung specimens were reviewed by a lung pathologist. The library was made by 5' RACE. TCRdb shows the sequencer as NextSeq 500. The TCR library protocol attached a unique molecular identifier to each TCR cDNA molecule to allow correction of PCR and sequencing errors. Regarding the original processing steps: TCR identification, UMI-based error correction and CDR3 extraction were performed with Decombinator tools. TCRs above a frequency of 2 per 1,000, corresponding to the top 1% of the tumor frequency distribution, were defined as expanded. Expanded tumor TCRs statistically deemed absent (corrected P<0.05) from at least one tumor region were classed as regional, and all other expanded tumor TCRs were classed as ubiquitous. Renyi diversity was calculated using the R vegan package after each repertoire was subsampled 100 times to 5,000 TCRs. CDR3 similarity networks were constructed using string-kernel similarity of amino acid triplets, with links drawn between CDR3s whose pairwise similarity was above 0.82. The public reads were run again by TCRdb, first through fastp at Q25 and then through MiXCR, and only productive beta chains were kept. Rows are unified per CDR3 protein, each entry keeping the most common DNA and genes. The V and J calls and clone size are TCRdb's, not the authors'. This sample holds some 96,000 distinct CDR3 sequences; around 4.3% were observed only once. The ten largest account for approximately 22% of the sample.

The receptor was derived from a male donor with early-stage non-small cell lung cancer. Source: lung tumor tissue, taken at surgery.

The bases are TGCGCCAGCAGCACAGACCACACAGATACGCAGTATTTT. It encodes CASSTDHTDTQYF. The rearranged chain carries TRBV5-1 and TRBJ2-3; the D segment cannot be called with confidence. The CDR3 has 13 amino acids, counting the end cysteine and phenylalanine. Of the read, only the CDR3 DNA is kept; its 39 bases are in frame from base 1. V is reduced by 4 bases and J by 2 bases, leaving a spacing of 8 bases between them. In the germline V gene, CDR1 corresponds to SGHRS and CDR2 to YFSETQ.